Described below is a single TCR beta chain sequence and its context. Antigen: not known. The sample is drawn from a study of cytomegalovirus exposure and HLA in healthy donors. Study-level results: It was likely that a cluster of highly shared sequence variants was a sequencing artifact. The sole available immune exposure information was CMV serostatus. Altogether, 150 to 200 TCR beta chains were recorded as cytomegalovirus-associated.

Vbeta (60) and Jbeta (13) primers were used in the PCR. Generated by immunoSEQ multiplex PCR, the TCRdb table keeps only in-frame clones and is missing some. The table has 150,000 to 200,000 clones, about 80% seen once; the top ten hold around 2.1%. CDR3 size: 16 residues. The ends lost 6 bases at V and 4 bases at J; junction bases unmatched: 10. Germline assignment: CDR1 SGHAT and CDR2 FQNNGV. The receptor was isolated from a woman under 30 in good health and CMV-seropositive. J is TRBJ2-2 and V is TRBV11-2; 8 bases are a match to TRBD2. The sample was PBMCs. The DNA for the CDR3 is TGTGCCAGCAGGCCCGGGGGGGGCCGAGTCACCGGGGAGCTGTTTTTT. Translated: CASRPGGGRVTGELFF.